The 20 T cell receptor beta chains below all came from one sample that was sequenced in a study of T-cell reconstitution after alpha-beta-depleted transplantation in children. During its preparation, the TCRbeta library received unique molecular identifiers. MiXCR was run by TCRdb on the PCR reads, yielding one entry per CDR3 protein. The table lists around 450,000 distinct CDR3 sequences, more than 9% of them singletons. This specimen consisted of PBMCs, obtained before TCRalphabeta/CD19-depleted stem cell transplant. Receptor source: a child aged 2 to 10 with inherited bone marrow failure, due to receive a stem cell transplant.

This clonotype has at least ten counts. The CDR3 sequence: CAISEIPHLRLAGESYNEQFF. CDR3 nucleotide sequence: TGTGCCATCAGTGAGATCCCCCATCTTAGACTAGCGGGAGAATCCTACAATGAGCAGTTCTTC. This chain joins TRBV10-3 and TRBJ2-1; 12 bases are shared with TRBD2. Germline V gene data show CDR1 as ENHRY and CDR2 as SYGVKD. Trimming at V came to 2 bases and at J to 1 base, leaving 15 bases not matched to a gene. This CDR3 comprises 21 residues.

This clonotype has at least ten counts. The CDR3 spells CASSFVSRVDTEAFF. DNA of the CDR3: TGCGCCAGCAGCTTCGTCTCCAGGGTTGACACTGAAGCTTTCTTT. This chain joins TRBV5-1 and TRBJ1-1, with D tentatively TRBD1 (5 bases). V was shortened by 2 bases and J by 3 bases, with 14 bases between the two germline ends. This CDR3 spans 15 amino acids. Germline lookup yields CDR1 SGHRS and CDR2 YFSETQ.

This clonotype was recorded at least ten times. The genes are TRBV5-1 and TRBJ2-1; weak D call: TRBD2 (6 bases). From germline, CDR1 is SGHRS and CDR2 YFSETQ. This CDR3 is 16 amino acids long. V lost 0 bases and J 8 bases, leaving 18 bases between the germline ends. The DNA for the CDR3 is TGCGCCAGCAGCTTGGTGACTAGTTTATTTCGTGATGAGCAGTTCTTC. As protein: CASSLVTSLFRDEQFF.

This clonotype was recorded at least ten times. This chain joins TRBV5-1 and TRBJ2-7; D not resolved. Trimming pared 0 bases from V and 5 bases from J, leaving 12 bases between. Germline V gene lookup returns CDR1 SGHRS and CDR2 YFSETQ. This CDR3 has 14 amino acids. The CDR3 bases are TGCGCCAGCAGCTTGGCCGGTGTTTTCCACGAGCAGTACTTC. Protein product: CASSLAGVFHEQYF.

This clonotype was seen repeatedly, ten times or more. The chain couples TRBV5-6 to TRBJ2-7, with TRBD1 matching 12 bases. CDR3 length: 15 amino acids. From germline, CDR1 is SGHDT and CDR2 YYEEEE. Losses at the gene ends were 3 bases for V and 5 bases for J; bases not matched to a gene: 6. This CDR3 reads CASSSSGTGGDEQYF. As DNA, the CDR3 is TGTGCCAGCAGCTCCTCCGGGACAGGGGGCGACGAGCAGTACTTC.

The J gene is TRBJ2-6, the V gene TRBV7-9; D is perhaps TRBD1 (6 bases). Per germline, CDR1 SEHNR and CDR2 FQNEAQ (reference sequence). With 2 bases removed from V and 0 bases from J, the gap between germline ends came to 11 bases. The CDR3 is made up of 17 amino acids. CDR3 sequence: CASSLTGPVSGANVLTF. In DNA form, the CDR3 reads TGTGCCAGCAGCTTAACAGGGCCAGTCTCTGGGGCCAACGTCCTGACTTTC.

This clonotype was counted at least ten times. J is TRBJ1-2 and V is TRBV6-5; 9 bases are shared with TRBD1. The ends lost 5 bases at V and 3 bases at J; junction bases unmatched: 10. The CDR3 runs to 16 residues. The germline V gene encodes CDR1 MNHEY and CDR2 SVGAGI. The CDR3 sequence is CASSRQGGRIYYGYTF. In nucleotides, the CDR3 is TGTGCCAGCAGTAGACAGGGGGGGCGGATTTACTATGGCTACACCTTC.

This clonotype was recorded a few times. The CDR3 here is CASSPLDSRYEQYF. The CDR3 bases are TGCGCCAGCAGCCCTTTAGATAGTCGCTACGAGCAGTACTTC. V is TRBV23-1 and J is TRBJ2-7; no firm D call. TRBV23-1 is filed as an ORF, its function uncertain. This CDR3 has 14 residues. V shed 6 bases and J shed 3 bases, with 15 bases lying between them.

The chain couples TRBV7-2 to TRBJ2-7; TRBD1 aligns across 9 bases. CDR3 length: 16 amino acids. V gave up 0 bases and J gave up 3 bases; unmatched junction bases: 6. Germline V gene data show CDR1 as SGHTA and CDR2 as FQGNSA. CDR3 sequence (DNA): TGTGCCAGCAGCTTAGCTTCGCGACAGGGGGTCTACGAGCAGTACTTC. This translates into CASSLASRQGVYEQYF.

With respect to this clonotype: The junction and the germline gene differ at one end; a read error may be behind it. The chain joins TRBV18 to TRBJ2-6; tentatively, D is TRBD1 (5 bases). The CDR3 is 13 amino acids. Germline V gives CDR1 KGHSH, CDR2 LQKENI. CDR3 amino acids: CASSPGGANVPTF. CDR3 in DNA: TGTGCCAGCTCACCTGGTGGGGCCAACGTCCCGACTTTC. The variable domain in full, completed from reference TRBV18 and TRBJ2-6, reads NAGVMQNPRHLVRRRGQEARLRCSPMKGHSHVYWYRQLPEEGLKFMVYLQKENIIDESGMPKERFSAEFPKEGPSILRIQQVVRGDSAAYFCASSPGGANVPTFGAGSRLTVL.

The chain joins TRBV28 to TRBJ2-3; D call uncertain. Germline loops: CDR1 MDHEN, CDR2 SYDVKM. The CDR3 extends over 17 amino acids. The V gene lost 6 bases and the J gene lost 2 bases, with 21 bases spanning the gap. CDR3 sequence (DNA): TGTGCCAGCAGCCCCCCCTTAAGGAATCGTGACACAGATACGCAGTATTTT. It encodes CASSPPLRNRDTDTQYF.

This clonotype was picked up many times. This rearrangement joins TRBV28 to TRBJ2-2; 11 nucleotides line up with TRBD2. Germline CDR1 MDHEN, CDR2 SYDVKM. V shed 5 bases and J 7 bases; nucleotides not matched to a gene: 12. This CDR3 comprises 17 residues. CDR3 region: CASSLQLAGGPVGELFF. The CDR3 nucleotides are TGTGCCAGCAGTCTGCAATTAGCGGGAGGGCCTGTCGGGGAGCTGTTTTTT. The full variable domain, rest sourced from reference TRBV28 and TRBJ2-2, is DVKVTQSSRYLVKRTGEKVFLECVQDMDHENMFWYRQDPGLGLRLIYFSYDVKMKEKGDIPEGYSVSREKKERFSLILESASTNQTSMYLCASSLQLAGGPVGELFFGEGSRLTVL.

The V gene is TRBV14, the J gene TRBJ2-7, with 12 bases matching TRBD1. V shed 1 base, J shed 6 bases, and the junction held 4 bases outside the gene matches. This CDR3 is 15 amino acids long. The germline V gene has CDR1 SGHDN and CDR2 FVKESK. For the CDR3, the DNA is TGTGCCAGCAGCCAAGCCGGGACAGGGGGCTCCGAGCAGTACTTC. Protein: CASSQAGTGGSEQYF.

The sample holds many counts of this clonotype. The chain has TRBV20-1 and TRBJ2-7; D call uncertain. From germline, CDR1 is DFQATT and CDR2 SNEGSKA (reference sequence). V was cut by 5 bases and J by 2 bases, with 10 bases left in between. CDR3 size: 12 residues. Written as DNA, the CDR3 is TGCAGTGCTCTTAAGGATCCCTACGAGCAGTACTTC. Translating it yields CSALKDPYEQYF.

Ten or more counts support this clonotype. This rearrangement joins TRBV7-2 to TRBJ2-7; tentatively, D is TRBD1 (6 bases). Germline-derived CDR1 and CDR2 are SGHTA and FQGNSA. V lost 5 bases and J lost 4, with 18 bases in between. CDR3 length: 15 amino acids. The CDR3 protein is CASSLDRTQLYEQYF. The CDR3 DNA reads TGTGCCAGCAGCCTCGACAGGACTCAACTTTACGAGCAGTACTTC. Supplemented by reference TRBV7-2 and TRBJ2-7, the full variable domain reads GAGVSQSPSNKVTEKGKDVELRCDPISGHTALYWYRQSLGQGLEFLIYFQGNSAPDKSGLPSDRFSAERTGGSVSTLTIQRTQQEDSAVYLCASSLDRTQLYEQYFGPGTRLTVT.

This chain connects TRBV6-1 to TRBJ1-3, with 8 bases lining up with TRBD1. V shed 6 bases and J 4 bases; nucleotides not matched to a gene: 5. CDR3 length: 14 residues. Per germline, CDR1 MNHNS and CDR2 SASEGT. Here the CDR3 DNA reads TGTGCCAGCAGCCAGGGGGCTCGCGGAAACACCATATATTTT. Its protein is CASSQGARGNTIYF.

This clonotype showed up just a few times. The V call is TRBV11-2, the J call TRBJ2-5; 10 positions match TRBD2. Germline CDR1 reads SGHAT; CDR2 reads FQNNGV. Trimming cost V 6 bases and J 3 bases; bases outside gene matches: 1. This CDR3 has 13 amino acids. CDR3 protein: CASRGLAKETQYF. CDR3 in DNA: TGTGCCAGCAGGGGACTAGCGAAAGAGACCCAGTACTTC.

This clonotype was seen many times. V usage is TRBV4-1 and J usage is TRBJ2-3; D ambiguous. Germline CDR1 reads MGHRA; CDR2 reads YSYEKL. V dropped 0 bases and J dropped 6 bases, with 7 bases sitting between them. This CDR3 comprises 13 residues. This CDR3 reads CASSQDRFDTQYF. The CDR3 DNA reads as TGCGCCAGCAGCCAAGACCGGTTTGATACGCAGTATTTT.

This clonotype was observed at least ten times. The chain carries TRBV20-1 and TRBJ2-5; D might be TRBD2 (5 bases). The CDR3 spans 15 residues. Germline V lookup: CDR1 DFQATT, CDR2 SNEGSKA (reference sequence). The V and J ends lost 5 bases and 4 bases respectively, with 20 bases between them. CDR3 sequence (DNA): TGCAGTGCTCATTCCGGGGTCTCTATCGCAGAGACCCAGTACTTC. It encodes CSAHSGVSIAETQYF.

This clonotype turned up a few times. This sequence joins TRBV7-2 and TRBJ2-2; D perhaps matches TRBD2 (5 bases). The V gene lost 5 bases and the J gene lost 0 bases, with 10 bases spanning the gap. From germline, CDR1 is SGHTA and CDR2 FQGNSA. CDR3 length: 15 residues. The CDR3 DNA is TGTGCCAGCAGCGAAGGACTGACGAACACCGGGGAGCTGTTTTTT. Protein product: CASSEGLTNTGELFF.